A single sample gave rise to the 6 T cell receptor beta chains below, sequenced in a study of T cell repertoires in cytomegalovirus infection. One entry per CDR3 protein, called by TCRdb with MiXCR from the reads. Of a few hundred thousand distinct CDR3 sequences listed, around 13% are singletons. The material sequenced was PBMCs. Receptors originate from a human donor in good health (CMV status not recorded). Some clones in this sample may be carry-over from other donors' samples.

This sequence joins TRBV20-1 and TRBJ2-1, with D tentatively TRBD2 (6 bases). The CDR3 is made up of 11 amino acids. Germline loops: CDR1 DFQATT, CDR2 SNEGSKA (reference sequence). The V end was cut by 0 bases, the J end by 10 bases, with 7 bases between. This CDR3 reads CSARDRGEQFF. The CDR3 DNA reads TGCAGTGCTAGAGACCGGGGGGAGCAGTTCTTC.

This clonotype was seen repeatedly, ten times or more. The rearrangement links TRBV7-2 to TRBJ2-5, with 9 bases aligning to TRBD1. The V and J ends lost 0 bases and 4 bases, in that order; junction bases with no gene match: 9. This CDR3 has 17 amino acids. CDR1 SGHTA and CDR2 FQGNSA come from the germline V gene. CDR3 region: CASSLASGTGRGETQYF. CDR3 coding DNA: TGTGCCAGCAGCTTAGCGAGCGGGACAGGGAGGGGAGAGACCCAGTACTTC.

This clonotype has at least ten counts. The gene calls are TRBV7-2 and TRBJ2-3; no clear D. The CDR3 runs to 13 residues. V lost 1 base and J 4 bases, leaving 6 bases between the germline ends. Germline CDR1 SGHTA, CDR2 FQGNSA. The CDR3 sequence: CASSLEFSDTQYF. The CDR3 region has the DNA TGTGCCAGCAGCTTAGAGTTCTCAGATACGCAGTATTTT.

The chain has TRBV6-2 or TRBV6-3 and TRBJ2-3, with D unclear. The V gene lost 0 bases and the J gene lost 4 bases, with 5 bases spanning the gap. The CDR3 extends over 13 amino acids. Germline V gives CDR1 MNHEY, CDR2 SVGEGT. The CDR3 is CASSYSFSDTQYF. The CDR3 DNA follows: TGTGCCAGCAGTTACTCCTTTTCAGATACGCAGTATTTT.

This clonotype appeared once. The chain combines TRBV28 with TRBJ2-7, with D possibly matching TRBD1 (5 bases). With 5 bases removed from V and 6 bases from J, the gap between germline ends came to 11 bases. This CDR3 is 12 amino acids long. CDR1 and CDR2 from the germline V gene are MDHEN and SYDVKM. The CDR3 region is CASSRGLPEQYF. DNA for the CDR3: TGTGCCAGCAGTAGGGGCCTCCCCGAGCAGTACTTC.

This clonotype turned up a few times. V gene TRBV10-1 combines with J gene TRBJ2-3; 8 bases agree with TRBD1. The germline CDR1 and CDR2 sequences are WNHNN and SYGVQD (reference sequence). Unmatched junction bases numbered 4, after V lost 2 bases and J lost 0 bases. The CDR3 runs to 16 residues. CDR3 sequence reads: CASSEARTGSTDTQYF. The CDR3 nucleotides are TGCGCCAGCAGTGAGGCTAGGACAGGGAGCACAGATACGCAGTATTTT.